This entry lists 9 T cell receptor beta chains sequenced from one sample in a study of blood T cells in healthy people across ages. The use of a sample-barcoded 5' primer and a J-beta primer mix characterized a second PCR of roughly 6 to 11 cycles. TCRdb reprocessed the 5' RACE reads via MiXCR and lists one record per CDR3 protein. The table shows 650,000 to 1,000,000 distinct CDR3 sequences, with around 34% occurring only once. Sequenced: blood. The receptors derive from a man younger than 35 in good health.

CDR3 region: CASSRPGPGANVLTF. CDR3 coding DNA: TGTGCCAGCAGTCGACCGGGCCCTGGGGCCAACGTCCTGACTTTC. V gene TRBV2 combines with J gene TRBJ2-6; D unresolved. This CDR3 contains 15 residues. Trimming left V 5 bases short and J 2 bases short, with 10 bases between. The germline V gene encodes CDR1 SNHLY and CDR2 FYNNEI.

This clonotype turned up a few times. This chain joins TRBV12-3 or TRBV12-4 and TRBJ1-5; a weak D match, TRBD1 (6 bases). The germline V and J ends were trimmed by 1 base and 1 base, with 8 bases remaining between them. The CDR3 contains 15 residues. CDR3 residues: CASSLDRVSNQPQHF. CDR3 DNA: TGTGCCAGCAGTTTAGACAGGGTAAGCAATCAGCCCCAGCATTTT.

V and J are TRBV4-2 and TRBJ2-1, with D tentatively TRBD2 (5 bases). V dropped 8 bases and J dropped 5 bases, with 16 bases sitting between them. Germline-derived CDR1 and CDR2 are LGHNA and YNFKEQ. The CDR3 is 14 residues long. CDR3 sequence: CASSETMPNNEQFF. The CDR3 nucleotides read TGTGCCAGCTCGGAGACTATGCCGAACAATGAGCAGTTCTTC.

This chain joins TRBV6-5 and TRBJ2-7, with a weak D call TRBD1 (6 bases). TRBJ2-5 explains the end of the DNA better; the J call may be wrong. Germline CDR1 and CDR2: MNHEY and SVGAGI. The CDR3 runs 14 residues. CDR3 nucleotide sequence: TGTGCCAGCAGTCTCAGGACAGACCCAGGGACCCAGTACTTC. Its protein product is CASSLRTDPGTQYF.

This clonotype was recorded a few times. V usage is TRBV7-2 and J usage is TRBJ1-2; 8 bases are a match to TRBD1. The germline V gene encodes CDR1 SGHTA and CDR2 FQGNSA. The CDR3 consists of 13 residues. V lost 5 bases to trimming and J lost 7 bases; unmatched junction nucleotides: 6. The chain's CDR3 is CASSVDRAGGYTF. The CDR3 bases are TGTGCCAGCAGCGTGGACAGGGCGGGTGGCTACACCTTC. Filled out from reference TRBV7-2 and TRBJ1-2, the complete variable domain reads GAGVSQSPSNKVTEKGKDVELRCDPISGHTALYWYRQSLGQGLEFLIYFQGNSAPDKSGLPSDRFSAERTGGSVSTLTIQRTQQEDSAVYLCASSVDRAGGYTFGSGTRLTVV.

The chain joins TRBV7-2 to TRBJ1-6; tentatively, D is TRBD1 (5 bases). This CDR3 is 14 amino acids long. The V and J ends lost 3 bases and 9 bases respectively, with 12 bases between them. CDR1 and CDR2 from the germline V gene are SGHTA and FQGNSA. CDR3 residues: CASSLQGVGSPLHF. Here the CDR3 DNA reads TGTGCCAGCAGCTTGCAAGGGGTTGGTTCACCCCTCCACTTT.

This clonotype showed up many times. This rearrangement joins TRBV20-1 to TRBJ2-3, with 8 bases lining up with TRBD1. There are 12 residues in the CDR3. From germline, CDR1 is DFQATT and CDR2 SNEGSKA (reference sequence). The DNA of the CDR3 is TGCAAGACAGGGGCTAGCACAGATACGCAGTATTTT. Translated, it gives CKTGASTDTQYF.

CDR3 DNA: TGTGCCACCAGCAGGGCAACAGGGGCCAATCAGCCCCAGCATTTT. Translating gives CATSRATGANQPQHF. The V gene is TRBV15, the J gene TRBJ1-5, with 7 bases lining up with TRBD1. The CDR3 sequence is 15 residues long. J was trimmed by 3 bases and V by 3 bases; bases with no gene match: 5. CDR1 and CDR2 (germline): LNHNV, YYDKDF (reference sequence).

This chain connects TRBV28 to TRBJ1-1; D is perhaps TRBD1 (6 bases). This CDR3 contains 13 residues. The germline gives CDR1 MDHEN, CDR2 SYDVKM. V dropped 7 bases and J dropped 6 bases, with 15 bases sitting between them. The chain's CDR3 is CASIFRGQSEAFF. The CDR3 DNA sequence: TGTGCCAGCATCTTTCGGGGGCAATCTGAAGCTTTCTTT. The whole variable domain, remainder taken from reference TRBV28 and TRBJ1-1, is DVKVTQSSRYLVKRTGEKVFLECVQDMDHENMFWYRQDPGLGLRLIYFSYDVKMKEKGDIPEGYSVSREKKERFSLILESASTNQTSMYLCASIFRGQSEAFFGQGTRLTVV.